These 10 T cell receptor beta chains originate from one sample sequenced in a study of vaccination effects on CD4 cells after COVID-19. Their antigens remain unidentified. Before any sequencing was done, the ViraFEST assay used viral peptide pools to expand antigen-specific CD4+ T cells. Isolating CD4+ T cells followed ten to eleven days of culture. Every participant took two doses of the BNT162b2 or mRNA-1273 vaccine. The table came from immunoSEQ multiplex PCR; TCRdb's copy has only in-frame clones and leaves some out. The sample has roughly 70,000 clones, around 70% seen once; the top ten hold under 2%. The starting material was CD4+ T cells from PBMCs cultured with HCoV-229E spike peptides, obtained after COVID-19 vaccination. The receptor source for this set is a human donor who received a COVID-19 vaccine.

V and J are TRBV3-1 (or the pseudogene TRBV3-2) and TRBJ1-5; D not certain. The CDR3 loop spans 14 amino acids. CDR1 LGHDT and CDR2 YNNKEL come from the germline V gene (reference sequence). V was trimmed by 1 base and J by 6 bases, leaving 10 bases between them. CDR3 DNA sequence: TGTGCCAGCAGCCAAGGGAAATTGAGTCAGCCCCAGCATTTT. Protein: CASSQGKLSQPQHF.

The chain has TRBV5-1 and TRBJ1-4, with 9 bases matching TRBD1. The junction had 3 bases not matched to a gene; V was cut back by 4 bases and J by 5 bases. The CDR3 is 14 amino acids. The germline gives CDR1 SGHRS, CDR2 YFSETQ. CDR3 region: CASSPGQGNEKLFF. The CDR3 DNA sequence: TGCGCCAGCAGCCCCGGACAGGGGAATGAAAAACTGTTTTTT.

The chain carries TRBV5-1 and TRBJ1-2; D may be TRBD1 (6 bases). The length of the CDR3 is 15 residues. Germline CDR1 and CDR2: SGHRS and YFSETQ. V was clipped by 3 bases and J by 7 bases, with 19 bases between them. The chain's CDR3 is CASSWDGQSKRGYTF. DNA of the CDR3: TGCGCCAGCAGCTGGGACGGACAGAGCAAGCGTGGCTACACCTTC.

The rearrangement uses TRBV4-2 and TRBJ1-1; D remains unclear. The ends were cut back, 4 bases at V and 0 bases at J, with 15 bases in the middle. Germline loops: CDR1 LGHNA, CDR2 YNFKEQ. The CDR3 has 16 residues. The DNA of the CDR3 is TGTGCCAGCAGCCCCTTGCGCGGAGAAGTGAACACTGAAGCTTTCTTT. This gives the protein CASSPLRGEVNTEAFF.

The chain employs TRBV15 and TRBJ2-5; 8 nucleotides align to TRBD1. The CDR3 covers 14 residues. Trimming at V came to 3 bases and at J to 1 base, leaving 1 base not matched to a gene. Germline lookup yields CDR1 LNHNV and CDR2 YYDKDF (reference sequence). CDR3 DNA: TGTGCCACCAGCAGGGGACAGGCCCAAGAGACCCAGTACTTC. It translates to CATSRGQAQETQYF.

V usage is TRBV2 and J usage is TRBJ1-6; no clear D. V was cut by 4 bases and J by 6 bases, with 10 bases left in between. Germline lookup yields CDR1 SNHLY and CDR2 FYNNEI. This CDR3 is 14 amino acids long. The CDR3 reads CASSGDRTNSPLHF. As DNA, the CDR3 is TGTGCCAGCAGTGGGGATCGAACTAATTCACCCCTCCACTTT.

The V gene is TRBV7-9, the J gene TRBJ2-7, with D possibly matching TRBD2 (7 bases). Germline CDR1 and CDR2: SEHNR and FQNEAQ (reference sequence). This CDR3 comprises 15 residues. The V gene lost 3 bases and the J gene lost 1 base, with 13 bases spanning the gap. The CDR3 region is CASSFGGGPSYEQYV. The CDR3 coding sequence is TGTGCCAGCAGCTTCGGCGGGGGCCCGTCCTACGAGCAGTACGTC.

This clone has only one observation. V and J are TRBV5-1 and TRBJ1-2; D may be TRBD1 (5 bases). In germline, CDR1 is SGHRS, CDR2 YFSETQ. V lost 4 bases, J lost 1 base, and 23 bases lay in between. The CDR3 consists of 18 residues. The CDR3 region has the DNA TGCGCCAGCAGCCAAGCCCCGGATAGGGGACCGGTTAACTATGGCTACACCTTC. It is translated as CASSQAPDRGPVNYGYTF.

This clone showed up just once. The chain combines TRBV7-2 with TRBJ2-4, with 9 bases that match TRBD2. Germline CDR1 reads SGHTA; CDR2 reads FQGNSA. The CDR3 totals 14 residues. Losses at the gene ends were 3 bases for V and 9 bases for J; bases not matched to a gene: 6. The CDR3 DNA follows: TGTGCCAGCAGCTTGCGGGGGGGCGAGGGCATTCAGTACTTC. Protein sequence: CASSLRGGEGIQYF. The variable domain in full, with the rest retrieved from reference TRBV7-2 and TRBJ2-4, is GAGVSQSPSNKVTEKGKDVELRCDPISGHTALYWYRQSLGQGLEFLIYFQGNSAPDKSGLPSDRFSAERTGGSVSTLTIQRTQQEDSAVYLCASSLRGGEGIQYFGAGTRLSVL.

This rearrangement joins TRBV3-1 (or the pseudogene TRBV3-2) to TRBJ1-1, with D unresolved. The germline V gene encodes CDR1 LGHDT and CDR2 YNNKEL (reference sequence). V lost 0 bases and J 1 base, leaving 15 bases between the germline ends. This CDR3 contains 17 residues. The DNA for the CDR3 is TGTGCCAGCAGCCAAGACCCTTGGAAGGGAAAGAACACTGAAGCTTTCTTT. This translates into CASSQDPWKGKNTEAFF.